This TCR beta chain originates from a study of T cells in localized non-small cell lung cancer. The CDR3 consists of 16 residues. After removal of 6 bases from V and 1 base from J, the junction contained 9 bases not matched to a gene. CDR1 is MNHNY, CDR2 SVGAGI, per germline (reference sequence). The data were produced by immunoSEQ multiplex PCR, yet TCRdb's version contains in-frame clones alone and is incomplete. The sample consists of more than 15,000 clones, approximately 81% of them appearing once. General observations from the study: Adjacent lung exhibited a median of approximately 59 among the 100 most abundant tumor clones. Analysis by sequencing included only one tumor region, so heterogeneity remains possible. In uninvolved adjacent lung, T cell clonality reached its highest value, exceeding tumor. Blood T cell density predicted longer survival; adjacent-lung clonality, shorter.

Points on this clone: The antigen is undetermined.

The sequence derives from a male donor at least 60 years old with stage I lung adenocarcinoma. Source: peripheral blood, taken before any cancer treatment. This rearrangement joins TRBV6-6 to TRBJ2-3; 8 bases are a match to TRBD2. The CDR3 DNA is TGTGCCAGCAGCCCACAGGAAGCGGGGGGCACAGATACGCAGTATTTT. The encoded protein is CASSPQEAGGTDTQYF.